These T cell receptor beta chains were read from a single sample in a study of monozygotic twins with cystic fibrosis. TCRdb's table, derived via immunoSEQ multiplex PCR, lists solely in-frame clones and lacks some. The sample lists tens of thousands of clones; approximately 89% were seen once. The sequenced material came from blood. The receptor source for this set is a girl aged 2-10 years with cystic fibrosis. The CDR3 runs from the conserved cysteine through the conserved F or W. A D gene is named only where the DNA matches it firmly. Where a row states a size, it is once, few, many or the class of an expanded clone; other rows omit it.

cdr3_aa cdr3_nt d_call j_call v_call clone_size
CSVRSPARPYEQYF TGCAGCGTTAGGAGTCCGGCTCGGCCCTACGAGCAGTACTTC NA TRBJ2-7 TRBV29-1 NA
CASSYGNGAGYTF TGTGCCAGCAGTTATGGGAATGGAGCCGGCTACACCTTC NA TRBJ1-2 TRBV2 few
CASSQGRQLLNNEQFF TGCGCCAGCAGCCAAGGAAGACAGCTTCTTAACAATGAGCAGTTCTTC NA TRBJ2-1 TRBV4-3 NA
CASSLGSGINEQFF TGTGCCAGCAGCTTAGGTTCGGGGATCAATGAGCAGTTCTTC NA TRBJ2-1 TRBV7-9 NA
CASSQEILSLAGNYNEQFF TGCGCCAGCAGCCAAGAAATTCTTTCGCTAGCGGGGAACTACAATGAGCAGTTCTTC TRBD2 TRBJ2-1 TRBV4-3 once
CASSLDPRDRLDEQYF TGTGCCAGCAGCTTAGATCCTAGGGACAGGCTCGACGAGCAGTACTTC TRBD1 TRBJ2-7 TRBV11-3 NA
CASSQDGLAGGQGETQYF TGCGCCAGCAGCCAAGACGGCCTAGCGGGGGGGCAAGGAGAGACCCAGTACTTC TRBD2 TRBJ2-5 TRBV4-3 NA
CASSPEGQGVENEKLFF TGTGCCAGCAGCCCAGAGGGACAGGGGGTCGAAAATGAAAAACTGTTTTTT TRBD1 TRBJ1-4 TRBV11-2 NA
CASSLDLGVDTQYF TGCGCCAGCAGCTTGGATCTCGGGGTGGATACGCAGTATTTT NA TRBJ2-3 TRBV5-1 once
CASREGGYEQFF TGTGCCAGCAGAGAGGGCGGCTATGAGCAGTTCTTC NA TRBJ2-1 TRBV7-2 NA
CASSVGGVDTEAFF TGTGCCAGCAGCGTAGGGGGGGTGGACACTGAAGCTTTCTTT NA TRBJ1-1 TRBV9 NA
CASSQQTGFAGELFF TGCGCCAGCAGCCAGCAAACAGGGTTTGCCGGGGAGCTGTTTTTT NA TRBJ2-2 TRBV4-3 NA
CASSLVSWDNSNQYF TGTGCCAGCAGCTTAGTTTCTTGGGACAACAGCAACCAGTACTTC NA TRBJ2-5 TRBV7-6 NA
CASNDRAGGLDTQYF TGTGCCAGCAACGACAGGGCGGGGGGGTTAGATACGCAGTATTTT TRBD2 TRBJ2-3 TRBV6-5 NA
CASSLDRQQETQYF TGTGCCAGCAGCTTGGACAGACAACAAGAGACCCAGTACTTC NA TRBJ2-5 TRBV5-5 NA
CASSPASGRTDTQYF TGCGCCAGCTCCCCTGCTAGCGGACGCACAGATACGCAGTATTTT TRBD2 TRBJ2-3 TRBV5-1 NA
CASSASSGPVWIEQYF TGTGCCAGCAGTGCCTCATCCGGGCCAGTTTGGATCGAGCAGTACTTC NA TRBJ2-7 TRBV27 NA
CASSQDGGYGYTF TGCGCCAGCAGCCAAGATGGGGGCTATGGCTACACCTTC NA TRBJ1-2 TRBV4-3 NA
CASSYSNDQPQHF TGTGCCAGCAGTTACTCCAATGATCAGCCCCAGCATTTT NA TRBJ1-5 TRBV6-5 NA
CASSQDRLETQYF TGCGCCAGCAGCCAAGATAGACTTGAGACCCAGTACTTC NA TRBJ2-5 TRBV4-3 NA
CASSIGQGVRAFF TGTGCCAGTAGTATTGGACAGGGGGTTAGGGCTTTCTTT TRBD1 TRBJ1-1 TRBV19 NA
CASSPSLDQETQYF TGTGCCAGCTCACCATCCCTTGACCAAGAGACCCAGTACTTC NA TRBJ2-5 TRBV18 NA
CASRRDRGGTNEKLFF TGTGCCAGCAGAAGGGACAGGGGAGGTACTAATGAAAAACTGTTTTTT TRBD1 TRBJ1-4 TRBV2 NA
CASRRSRENTEAFF TGTGCCAGCAGAAGGTCCAGAGAGAACACTGAAGCTTTCTTT NA TRBJ1-1 TRBV6-5 NA
CSTGVRGPEAFF TGCAGCACCGGGGTGAGGGGGCCTGAAGCTTTCTTT TRBD1 TRBJ1-1 TRBV29-1 NA
CASNLAGQYQETQYF TGTGCCAGCAACTTAGCAGGACAGTACCAAGAGACCCAGTACTTC NA TRBJ2-5 TRBV7-9 NA
CASSLWTSDADTQYF TGTGCCAGCAGCTTGTGGACTAGTGACGCAGATACGCAGTATTTT TRBD2 TRBJ2-3 TRBV5-4 NA
CASSTGFGYTF TGTGCCAGTAGTACAGGGTTTGGCTACACCTTC NA TRBJ1-2 TRBV19 once
CAWSDLGRNTEAFF TGTGCCTGGAGCGATTTAGGGAGGAACACTGAAGCTTTCTTT NA TRBJ1-1 TRBV30 NA
CASSFVQGAEAFF TGTGCCAGCAGTTTTGTACAGGGCGCTGAAGCTTTCTTT NA TRBJ1-1 TRBV27 NA
CASSLWDKTNTEAFF TGTGCCAGCAGTTTATGGGACAAGACAAACACTGAAGCTTTCTTT NA TRBJ1-1 TRBV28 few
CAISRTSGLNTGELFF TGTGCCATCAGCCGAACTAGCGGACTTAACACCGGGGAGCTGTTTTTT TRBD2 TRBJ2-2 TRBV10-3 NA
CASSSGGGLLYNEQFF TGTGCCAGCAGCTCCGGGGGGGGCCTCCTTTACAATGAGCAGTTCTTC TRBD2 TRBJ2-1 TRBV9 NA
CASSEWRSSYEQYF TGTGCCAGCAGCGAATGGAGGAGCTCCTACGAGCAGTACTTC NA TRBJ2-7 TRBV28 NA
CSVGRDRAHEQYF TGCAGCGTTGGAAGGGACAGGGCACACGAGCAGTACTTC TRBD1 TRBJ2-7 TRBV29-1 NA
CAWSPHARGNTEAFF TGTGCCTGGAGTCCCCATGCCAGGGGGAACACTGAAGCTTTCTTT NA TRBJ1-1 TRBV30 NA
CASSRGTSGNNEQFF TGTGCCAGCAGCCGAGGGACTAGCGGGAACAATGAGCAGTTCTTC TRBD2 TRBJ2-1 TRBV6-5 NA
CASSQGAIDTQYF TGCGCCAGCAGCCAAGGGGCTATAGATACGCAGTATTTT NA TRBJ2-3 TRBV4-3 NA
CVSSESRLNGYTF TGCGTCAGCAGTGAGTCGCGACTAAATGGCTACACCTTC NA TRBJ1-2 TRBV10-1 NA
CASSYVGTPGTNSPLHF TGTGCCAGCAGCTATGTGGGCACCCCAGGGACTAATTCACCCCTCCACTTT NA TRBJ1-6 TRBV7-2 few
CASSIGHQPFSYNEQFF TGCGCCAGCAGCATAGGACATCAGCCGTTCTCCTACAATGAGCAGTTCTTC NA TRBJ2-1 TRBV5-1 NA
CASRISGTNYGYTF TGTGCCAGCAGAATATCTGGTACTAACTATGGCTACACCTTC NA TRBJ1-2 TRBV7-2 NA
CASSLGQPSGVSGNTIYF TGTGCCAGCAGCTTGGGGCAGCCCTCAGGGGTCTCTGGAAACACCATATATTTT NA TRBJ1-3 TRBV5-4 NA
CASTVQGASSSYNSPLHF TGCGCCAGCACTGTACAGGGGGCGTCGAGCTCCTATAATTCACCCCTCCACTTT TRBD1 TRBJ1-6 TRBV10-2 NA
CASSFLLGGTGELFF TGTGCCAGCAGTTTCTTGTTGGGAGGCACCGGGGAGCTGTTTTTT NA TRBJ2-2 TRBV27 NA
CASSRGSRGQGYTF TGTGCCAGCAGTAGAGGTTCTCGAGGTCAGGGCTACACCTTC NA TRBJ1-2 TRBV6-5 NA
CASSYKGYEQFF TGTGCCAGCAGTTACAAAGGGTATGAGCAGTTCTTC NA TRBJ2-1 TRBV6-6 NA
CASSLDRDTVNYGYTF TGTGCCAGCAGTTTGGACAGGGACACGGTAAACTATGGCTACACCTTC TRBD1 TRBJ1-2 TRBV27 NA
CASSASGQDPSLPQHF TGTGCCAGTAGTGCATCGGGACAGGACCCCTCTTTGCCCCAGCATTTT TRBD1 TRBJ1-5 TRBV19 NA
CASSLGTPSTDTQYF TGTGCCAGCAGTCTTGGGACACCCAGCACAGATACGCAGTATTTT NA TRBJ2-3 TRBV4-2 NA
CASSGGHIPYEQYF TGTGCCAGCAGCGGGGGACATATCCCCTACGAGCAGTACTTC NA TRBJ2-7 TRBV28 NA
CASSLTDRYGYTF TGTGCCAGCAGCTTGACAGATCGCTATGGCTACACCTTC NA TRBJ1-2 TRBV5-6 NA
CASSGYNEQFF TGTGCCAGCTCGGGCTACAATGAGCAGTTCTTC NA TRBJ2-1 TRBV9 NA
CASSLAGANNSPLHF TGTGCCAGCAGCTTGGCAGGAGCCAATAATTCACCCCTCCACTTT NA TRBJ1-6 TRBV5-4 NA
CASSRYRASSYNEQFF TGTGCCAGCAGCAGATACAGGGCGAGCTCCTACAATGAGCAGTTCTTC NA TRBJ2-1 TRBV7-8 NA
CSVEGLTNTEAFF TGCAGCGTTGAAGGGCTTACGAACACTGAAGCTTTCTTT NA TRBJ1-1 TRBV29-1 NA
CAWSQGARGYTF TGTGCCTGGTCCCAGGGGGCGCGTGGCTACACCTTC TRBD1 TRBJ1-2 TRBV30 NA